The clone carrying this TCR beta chain showed up many times. This CDR3 contains 15 residues. V shed 0 bases and J shed 5 bases, with 11 bases lying between them. This sample is part of a study of T cells in Graves' hyperthyroidism and ophthalmopathy. These patients, aged 18 to 65, had recently diagnosed hyperthyroidism lasting under 2 months. The TCR beta CDR3 regions underwent amplification using RNA transcripts as the source. First-round RT-PCR with HTBI primers amplified the TCR CDR3 region. Each CDR3 protein gets one entry after TCRdb re-called the multiplex PCR reads with MiXCR. The top ten clones hold approximately 8% of a sample with hundreds of thousands of distinct CDR3 sequences, about 15% of them seen once.

The chain carries TRBV12-3 or TRBV12-4 and TRBJ2-1; possibly TRBD1 for D (5 bases). Specimen: blood. The TCR originated in a woman between 18 and 30 years old with Graves' hyperthyroidism. In DNA, the CDR3 is TGTGCCAGCAGTTTAGCGGGGCCCAATCACAATGAGCAGTTCTTC. Translating it yields CASSLAGPNHNEQFF.